This record covers a single TCR beta chain. What it recognizes is unknown. Per germline, CDR1 SGHNT and CDR2 YYREEE (reference sequence). V gave up 3 bases and J gave up 4 bases; unmatched junction bases: 4. The CDR3 length is 15 residues. The entry originates in a study of beta chain features in type 1 diabetes. cDNA synthesis used the whole RNA isolate, giving expressed TCRB sequences. The data were produced by immunoSEQ multiplex PCR, yet TCRdb's version contains in-frame clones alone and is incomplete. The sample carries some 700,000 clones, 13% recorded once. Study-wide findings and caveats: Sequencing from cDNA could over-represent high-TCR-expressing cells. Type 1 diabetes patients showed a moderate but significant shortening of TCRB CDR3s in all four CD4+ subsets.

This sequence was found in a man between 18 and 35 years old with type 1 diabetes. Material: naive CD4+ T cells from blood. This chain uses TRBV5-4 with TRBJ2-7; 13 bases line up with TRBD2. The CDR3 bases are TGTGCCAGCAGCTCAGGACTAGCGGGGGCGTACGAGCAGTACTTC. Encoded protein: CASSSGLAGAYEQYF. The full variable domain, in which reference TRBV5-4 and TRBJ2-7 provide the parts outside the CDR3, is ETGVTQSPTHLIKTRGQQVTLRCSSQSGHNTVSWYQQALGQGPQFIFQYYREEENGRGNFPPRFSGLQFPNYSSELNVNALELDDSALYLCASSSGLAGAYEQYFGPGTRLTVT.